This TCR beta chain was profiled in a study of cytomegalovirus exposure and HLA in healthy donors. The PCR contained 60 Vbeta and 13 Jbeta primers. Clones were sequenced by immunoSEQ multiplex PCR, and TCRdb holds only the in-frame ones, with some missing. The table shows more than 120,000 clones, with over 80% occurring only once. The CDR3 covers 14 residues. The ends lost 1 base at V and 3 bases at J; junction bases unmatched: 1. Per germline, CDR1 LNHDA and CDR2 SQIVND (reference sequence). The sequenced sample was PBMCs. The receptor comes from a woman aged 30 to 39 in good health and CMV-seronegative. The gene calls are TRBV19 and TRBJ2-7, with 9 bases aligning to TRBD1. The CDR3 region has the DNA TGTGCCAGTAGTATAGGGACAGGGGACTACGAGCAGTACTTC. Its translation: CASSIGTGDYEQYF.